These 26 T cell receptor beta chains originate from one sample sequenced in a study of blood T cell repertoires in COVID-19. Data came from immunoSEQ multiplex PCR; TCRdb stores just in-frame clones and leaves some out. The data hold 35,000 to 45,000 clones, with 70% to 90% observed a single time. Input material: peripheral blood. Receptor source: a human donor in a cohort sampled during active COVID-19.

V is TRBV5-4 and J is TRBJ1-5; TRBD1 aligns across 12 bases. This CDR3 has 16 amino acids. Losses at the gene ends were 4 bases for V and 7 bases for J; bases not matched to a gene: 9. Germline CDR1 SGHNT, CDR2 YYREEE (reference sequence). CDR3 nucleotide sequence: TGTGCCAGCAGCCAAGGGGGACAGGGGGCTGAACAGCCCCAGCATTTT. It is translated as CASSQGGQGAEQPQHF.

For the CDR3, the DNA is TGTGCCTGGAGCTTGTCTCTCGAGCAGTACTTC. Translation gives CAWSLSLEQYF. This sequence joins TRBV30 and TRBJ2-7; D not resolved. Per the germline V gene, CDR1 is GTSNPN and CDR2 is SVGIG (reference sequence). V was pared by 3 bases and J by 6 bases, with 9 bases between. The CDR3 runs to 11 residues.

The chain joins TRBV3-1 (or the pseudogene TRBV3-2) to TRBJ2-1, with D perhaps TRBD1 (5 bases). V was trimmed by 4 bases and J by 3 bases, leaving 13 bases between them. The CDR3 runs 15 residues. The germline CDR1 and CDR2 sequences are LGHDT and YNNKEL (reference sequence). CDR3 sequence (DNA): TGTGCCAGCAGCCCCGGGCAGGGAAACTACAATGAGCAGTTCTTC. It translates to CASSPGQGNYNEQFF.

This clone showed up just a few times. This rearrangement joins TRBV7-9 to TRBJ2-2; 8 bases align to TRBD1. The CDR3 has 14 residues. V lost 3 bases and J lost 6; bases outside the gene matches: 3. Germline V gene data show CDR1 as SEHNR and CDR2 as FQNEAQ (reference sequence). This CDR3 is CASSFGQGAGELFF. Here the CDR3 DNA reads TGTGCCAGCAGCTTCGGACAGGGTGCCGGGGAGCTGTTTTTT.

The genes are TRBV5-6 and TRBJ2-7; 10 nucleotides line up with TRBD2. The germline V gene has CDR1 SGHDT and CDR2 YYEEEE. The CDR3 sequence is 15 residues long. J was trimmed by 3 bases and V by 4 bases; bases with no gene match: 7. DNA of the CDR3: TGTGCCAGCAGCAAGACTAGCGGGTTCTTCTACGAGCAGTACTTC. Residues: CASSKTSGFFYEQYF.

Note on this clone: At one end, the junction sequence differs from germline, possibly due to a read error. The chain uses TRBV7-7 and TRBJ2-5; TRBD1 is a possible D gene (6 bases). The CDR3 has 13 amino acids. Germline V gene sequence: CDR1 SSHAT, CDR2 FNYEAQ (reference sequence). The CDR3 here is CASSLDRSETQYF. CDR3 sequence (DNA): TGTGCTAGCAGCTTAGACAGGTCCGAGACCCAGTACTTC.

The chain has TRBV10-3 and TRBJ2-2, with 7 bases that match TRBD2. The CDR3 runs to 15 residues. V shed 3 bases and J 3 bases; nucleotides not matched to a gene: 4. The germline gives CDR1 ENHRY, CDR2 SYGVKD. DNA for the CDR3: TGTGCCATCAGTGATAAGGGGAGGGACACCGGGGAGCTGTTTTTT. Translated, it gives CAISDKGRDTGELFF.

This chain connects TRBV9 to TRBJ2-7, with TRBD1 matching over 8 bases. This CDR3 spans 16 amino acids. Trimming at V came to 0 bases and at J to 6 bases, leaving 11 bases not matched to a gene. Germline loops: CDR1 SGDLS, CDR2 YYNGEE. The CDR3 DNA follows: TGTGCCAGCAGCGTAGAAATCACAGGGGGTATGCTCGAGCAGTACTTC. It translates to CASSVEITGGMLEQYF. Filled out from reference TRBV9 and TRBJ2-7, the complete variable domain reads DSGVTQTPKHLITATGQRVTLRCSPRSGDLSVYWYQQSLDQGLQFLIQYYNGEERAKGNILERFSAQQFPDLHSELNLSSLELGDSALYFCASSVEITGGMLEQYFGPGTRLTVT.

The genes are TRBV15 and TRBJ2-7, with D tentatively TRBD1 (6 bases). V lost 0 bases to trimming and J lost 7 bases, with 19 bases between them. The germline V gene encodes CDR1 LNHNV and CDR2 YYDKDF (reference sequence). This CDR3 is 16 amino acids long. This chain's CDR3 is CATSRDSQGLGDEQYF. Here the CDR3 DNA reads TGTGCCACCAGCAGAGATTCGCAGGGGCTCGGTGATGAGCAGTACTTC.

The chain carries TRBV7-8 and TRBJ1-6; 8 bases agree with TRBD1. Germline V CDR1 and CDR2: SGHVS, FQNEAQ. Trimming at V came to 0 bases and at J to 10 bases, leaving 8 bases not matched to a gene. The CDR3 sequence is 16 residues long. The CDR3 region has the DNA TGTGCCAGCAGCTTAGCGAGTCCAGGGGGCCGGTCACCCCTCCACTTT. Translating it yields CASSLASPGGRSPLHF.

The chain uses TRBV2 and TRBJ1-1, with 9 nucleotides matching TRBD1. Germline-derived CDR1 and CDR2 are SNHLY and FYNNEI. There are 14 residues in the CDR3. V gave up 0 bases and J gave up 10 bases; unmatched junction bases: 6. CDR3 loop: CASSEAGTGNGAFF. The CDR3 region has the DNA TGTGCCAGCAGTGAAGCCGGGACAGGGAACGGAGCTTTCTTT.

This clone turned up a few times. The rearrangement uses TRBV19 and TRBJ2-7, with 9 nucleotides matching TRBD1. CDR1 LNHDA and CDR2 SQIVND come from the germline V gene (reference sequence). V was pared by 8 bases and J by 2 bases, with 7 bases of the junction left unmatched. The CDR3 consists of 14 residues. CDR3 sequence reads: CASQTGQGPYEQYF. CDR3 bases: TGTGCCAGTCAGACGGGACAGGGCCCCTACGAGCAGTACTTC.

The CDR3 coding sequence is TGTGCCAGCAGCGTAGAGCGGGGGGGCCTCACAGATACGCAGTATTTT. Translating gives CASSVERGGLTDTQYF. The chain combines TRBV9 with TRBJ2-3; 10 positions agree with TRBD2. CDR1 and CDR2 from the germline V gene are SGDLS and YYNGEE. CDR3 length equals 16 residues. After removal of 0 bases from V and 2 bases from J, the junction contained 3 bases not matched to a gene. Full variable domain (missing parts from reference TRBV9 and TRBJ2-3): DSGVTQTPKHLITATGQRVTLRCSPRSGDLSVYWYQQSLDQGLQFLIQYYNGEERAKGNILERFSAQQFPDLHSELNLSSLELGDSALYFCASSVERGGLTDTQYFGPGTRLTVL.

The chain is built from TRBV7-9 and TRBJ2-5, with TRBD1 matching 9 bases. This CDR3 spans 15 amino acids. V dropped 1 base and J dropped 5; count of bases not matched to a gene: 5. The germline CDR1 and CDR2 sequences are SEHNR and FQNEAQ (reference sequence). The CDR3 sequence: CASSLVGTGPETQYF. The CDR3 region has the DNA TGTGCCAGCAGCTTAGTCGGGACAGGGCCCGAGACCCAGTACTTC.

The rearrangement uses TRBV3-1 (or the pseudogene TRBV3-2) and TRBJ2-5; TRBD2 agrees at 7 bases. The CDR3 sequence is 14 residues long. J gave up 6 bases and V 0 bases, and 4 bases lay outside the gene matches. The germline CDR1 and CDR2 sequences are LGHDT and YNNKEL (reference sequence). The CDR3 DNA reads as TGTGCCAGCAGCCAAGATAGCGGGCTAAAGACCCAGTACTTC. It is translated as CASSQDSGLKTQYF.

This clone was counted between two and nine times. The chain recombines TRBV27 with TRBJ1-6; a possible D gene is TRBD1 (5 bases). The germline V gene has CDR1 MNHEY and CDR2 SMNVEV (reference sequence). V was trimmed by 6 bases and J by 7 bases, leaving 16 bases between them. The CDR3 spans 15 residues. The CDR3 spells CASSPTGRVNSPLHF. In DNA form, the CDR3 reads TGTGCCAGCAGCCCCACTGGCAGGGTCAATTCACCCCTCCACTTT.

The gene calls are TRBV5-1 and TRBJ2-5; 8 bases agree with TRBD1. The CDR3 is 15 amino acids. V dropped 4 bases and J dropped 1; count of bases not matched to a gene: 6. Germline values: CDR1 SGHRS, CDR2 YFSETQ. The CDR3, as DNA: TGCGCCAGCAGCGCGCTGGGGACAGGCCAAGAGACCCAGTACTTC. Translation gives CASSALGTGQETQYF.

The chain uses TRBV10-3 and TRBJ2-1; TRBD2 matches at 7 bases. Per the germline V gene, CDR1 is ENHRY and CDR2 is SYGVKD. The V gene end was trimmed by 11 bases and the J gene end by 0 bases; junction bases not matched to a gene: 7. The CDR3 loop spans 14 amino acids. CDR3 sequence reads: CAVFPGGSYNEQFF. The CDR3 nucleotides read TGTGCCGTGTTTCCGGGGGGCTCCTACAATGAGCAGTTCTTC.

The CDR3 here is CASSQDVSQPQHF. CDR3 bases: TGTGCCAGCAGCCAAGATGTATCTCAGCCCCAGCATTTT. The V and J genes are TRBV4-2 and TRBJ1-5; D ambiguous. Between the trimmed V and J ends, which lost 0 bases and 6 bases, there was a span of 6 bases. Germline V CDR1 and CDR2: LGHNA, YNFKEQ. The CDR3 covers 13 residues.

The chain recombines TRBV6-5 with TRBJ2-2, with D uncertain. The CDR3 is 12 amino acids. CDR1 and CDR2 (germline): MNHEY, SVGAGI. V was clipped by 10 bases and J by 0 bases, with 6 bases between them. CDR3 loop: CATAANTGELFF. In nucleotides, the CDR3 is TGTGCCACCGCGGCGAACACCGGGGAGCTGTTTTTT.

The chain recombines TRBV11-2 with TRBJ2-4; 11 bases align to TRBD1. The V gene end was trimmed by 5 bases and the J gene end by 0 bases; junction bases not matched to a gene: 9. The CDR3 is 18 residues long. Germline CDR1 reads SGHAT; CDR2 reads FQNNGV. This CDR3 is CASSLGTGGTGAKNIQYF. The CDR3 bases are TGTGCCAGCAGCCTTGGGACAGGGGGGACGGGAGCCAAAAACATTCAGTACTTC.

The CDR3 loop reads CSAGYAAEAFF. The CDR3 DNA is TGCAGTGCTGGGTATGCGGCTGAAGCTTTCTTT. The chain joins TRBV20-1 to TRBJ1-1, with D hard to call. CDR3 length: 11 amino acids. Germline V CDR1 and CDR2: DFQATT, SNEGSKA (reference sequence). Trimming left V 5 bases short and J 6 bases short, with 10 bases between.

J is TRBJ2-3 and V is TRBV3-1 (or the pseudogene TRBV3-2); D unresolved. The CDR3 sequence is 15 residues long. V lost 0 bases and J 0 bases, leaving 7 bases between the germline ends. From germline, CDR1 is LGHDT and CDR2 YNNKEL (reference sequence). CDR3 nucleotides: TGTGCCAGCAGCCAAGACCCCGTAAGCACAGATACGCAGTATTTT. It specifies CASSQDPVSTDTQYF.

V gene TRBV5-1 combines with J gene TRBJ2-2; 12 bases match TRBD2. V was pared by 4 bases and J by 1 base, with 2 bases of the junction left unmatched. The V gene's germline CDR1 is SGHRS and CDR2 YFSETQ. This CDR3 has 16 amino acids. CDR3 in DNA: TGCGCCAGCAGCCCGGGACTAGCGGGGAACACCGGGGAGCTGTTTTTT. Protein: CASSPGLAGNTGELFF.

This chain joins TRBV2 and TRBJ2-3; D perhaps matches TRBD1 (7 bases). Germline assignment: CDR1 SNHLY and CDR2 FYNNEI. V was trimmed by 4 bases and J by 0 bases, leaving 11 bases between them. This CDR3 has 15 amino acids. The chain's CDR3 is CASSVQGTSTDTQYF. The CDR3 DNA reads TGTGCCAGCAGTGTACAGGGGACTAGCACAGATACGCAGTATTTT.

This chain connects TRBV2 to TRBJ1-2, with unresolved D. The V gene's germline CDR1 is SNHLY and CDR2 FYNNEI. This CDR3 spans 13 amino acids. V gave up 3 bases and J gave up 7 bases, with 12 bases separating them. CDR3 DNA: TGTGCCAGCAGTGAGGAGGTCAGTGTTGGCTACACCTTC. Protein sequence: CASSEEVSVGYTF.